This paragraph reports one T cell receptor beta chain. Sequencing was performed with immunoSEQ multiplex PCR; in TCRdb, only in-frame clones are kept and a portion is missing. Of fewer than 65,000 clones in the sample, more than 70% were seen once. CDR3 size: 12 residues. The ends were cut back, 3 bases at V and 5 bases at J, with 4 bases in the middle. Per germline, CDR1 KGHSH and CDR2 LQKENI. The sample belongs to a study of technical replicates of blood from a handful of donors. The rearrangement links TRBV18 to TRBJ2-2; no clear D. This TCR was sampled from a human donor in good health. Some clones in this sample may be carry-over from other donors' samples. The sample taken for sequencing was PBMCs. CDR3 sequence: CASSPQTGELFF. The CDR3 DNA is TGTGCCAGCTCACCTCAAACCGGGGAGCTGTTTTTT. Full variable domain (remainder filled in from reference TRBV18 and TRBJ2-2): NAGVMQNPRHLVRRRGQEARLRCSPMKGHSHVYWYRQLPEEGLKFMVYLQKENIIDESGMPKERFSAEFPKEGPSILRIQQVVRGDSAAYFCASSPQTGELFFGEGSRLTVL.